This is a list of T cell receptor beta chains from one sample in a study of vaccination and CD4 T cells after COVID-19. Which antigens these TCRs recognize remains unknown. A single record per CDR3 protein comes from TCRdb applying MiXCR to the PCR reads. The sample holds about 26,000 distinct CDR3 sequences, 35% to 50% seen once. The sample comprised CD4+ T cells from blood, cultured in vitro. The receptors come from a human donor who had recovered from COVID-19. The CDR3 runs from the conserved cysteine through the conserved F or W. Not all rows give a size; the values are once, few, many and, for expanded clones, a class.

clone size	V gene	J gene	CDR3 protein
-	TRBV6-1	TRBJ2-7	CASTGLAGVGGEQYF
-	TRBV28	TRBJ2-2	CASSLPRLAVNTGELFF
few	TRBV7-9	TRBJ1-5	CASSGGRGFFPQHF
-	TRBV28	TRBJ2-3	CASSSIGLESTDTQYF
-	TRBV7-6	TRBJ2-1	CASSLAPFGGQGAKNNEQFF
-	TRBV9	TRBJ2-1	CASSVGRGGLYEQFF
few	TRBV27	TRBJ2-1	CASSRQGSHNEQFF
few	TRBV6-5	TRBJ2-7	CASSYSGTGLYEQYF
-	TRBV6-1	TRBJ1-5	CASNGGGPSQPQHF
-	TRBV7-9	TRBJ2-5	CASSLVPTARAQETQYF
-	TRBV6-1	TRBJ1-1	CASSESGVGEAFF
-	TRBV5-1	TRBJ2-1	CASNLMPVGNNEQFF
-	TRBV20-1	TRBJ2-1	CSADLGGNEQFF
-	TRBV28	TRBJ1-3	CASSLGNTIYF
-	TRBV7-3	TRBJ2-6	CASSLSGRTFSGANVLTF
-	TRBV6-5	TRBJ2-5	CASSYDPSGVVETQYF
few	TRBV20-1	TRBJ1-2	CSARDGDRGYGYTF
-	TRBV9	TRBJ2-1	CASSPRPEGGGEQFF
-	TRBV6-1	TRBJ1-5	CASATRTGNNQPQHF
-	TRBV6-5	TRBJ2-7	CASSYLGTTTYEQYF
-	TRBV20-1	TRBJ2-6	CSARGLRSGANVLTF
few	TRBV15	TRBJ2-5	CATSLQQETQYF
few	TRBV11-1	TRBJ1-5	CASSLEGSNQPQHF
-	TRBV6-4	TRBJ1-3	CASSDSSSGNTIYF
few	TRBV6-1	TRBJ1-2	CAARKTTYGYTF
-	TRBV20-1	TRBJ2-3	CSARRGQGAGDTQYF
-	TRBV5-1	TRBJ2-1	CASSFKSWGDEQFF
-	TRBV7-2	TRBJ2-7	CASSRRQAEGQYF
-	TRBV10-2	TRBJ2-3	CASSELPDTQYF
few	TRBV20-1	TRBJ1-1	CSARVAGLTEAFF
-	TRBV27	TRBJ1-4	CASSPVGGANEKLFF
-	TRBV2	TRBJ2-7	CASSETGQHYEQYF
-	TRBV6-2/TRBV6-3	TRBJ2-7	CASKSDGPREQYF
few	TRBV20-1	TRBJ1-2	CSAPWGRYGYTF
-	TRBV6-5	TRBJ2-2	CASSYGASSGGRNTGELFF
few	TRBV7-2	TRBJ1-4	CASSSYGQSEKLFF
-	TRBV12-3/TRBV12-4	TRBJ2-5	CASSRTSGQETQYF
-	TRBV27	TRBJ2-1	CASSTMFRRRNEQFF
few	TRBV4-2	TRBJ1-3	CASSQEGRGGNTIYF
few	TRBV7-6	TRBJ2-1	CASSFSLAGYNEQFF
-	TRBV27	TRBJ2-7	CASSRNPPGLASSYEQYF
-	TRBV6-2/TRBV6-3	TRBJ2-1	CASSYGTSGVNEQFF
-	TRBV28	TRBJ2-2	CASSLGRNPTRELFF
few	TRBV19	TRBJ2-3	CASSIEPGGTQYF
-	TRBV23-1	TRBJ2-5	CASSQPTSLAGGEETQYF
few	TRBV6-5	TRBJ2-7	CASSSAAVRAYEQYF
-	TRBV10-3	TRBJ1-1	CAVGQLNTEAFF
-	TRBV12-3/TRBV12-4	TRBJ1-2	CASSLWGRVQGYTF
-	TRBV7-2	TRBJ2-1	CASRGLAQYNEQFF
few	TRBV6-1	TRBJ1-2	CASTKTGTGTYGYTF
-	TRBV7-2	TRBJ1-1	CASSFRGSTEAFF
few	TRBV19	TRBJ2-1	CATSRVPSSYNEQFF
few	TRBV19	TRBJ2-7	CASSWSSGSSLSYEQYF
-	TRBV28	TRBJ2-7	CASTAGATIYEQYF
-	TRBV7-9	TRBJ2-2	CASSPEGRNTGELFF
-	TRBV11-2	TRBJ2-7	CASSSRGINYEQYF
medium-sized	TRBV7-2	TRBJ2-7	CASSFQAGGSYEQYF
-	TRBV6-2/TRBV6-3	TRBJ2-5	CASSNLGSVAGAVTQYF